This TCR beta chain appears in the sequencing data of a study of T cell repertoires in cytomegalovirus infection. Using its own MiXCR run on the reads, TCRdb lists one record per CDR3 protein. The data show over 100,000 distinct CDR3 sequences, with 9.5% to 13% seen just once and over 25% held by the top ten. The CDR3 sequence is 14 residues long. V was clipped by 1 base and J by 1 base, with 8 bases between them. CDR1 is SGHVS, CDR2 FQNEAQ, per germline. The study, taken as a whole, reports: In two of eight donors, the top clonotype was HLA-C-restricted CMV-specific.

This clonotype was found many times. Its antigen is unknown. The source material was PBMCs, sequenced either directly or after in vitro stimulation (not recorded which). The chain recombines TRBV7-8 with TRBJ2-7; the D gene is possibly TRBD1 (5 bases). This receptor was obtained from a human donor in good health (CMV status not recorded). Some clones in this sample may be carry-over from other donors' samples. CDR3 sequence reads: CASSLEGFSYEQYF. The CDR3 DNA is TGTGCCAGCAGCTTAGAGGGGTTTTCCTACGAGCAGTACTTC.